The sequence of this TCR beta chain was determined in a study of blood T cell repertoires in COVID-19. As for the study in general: Collection of acute and convalescent COVID-19 samples took place in the United States, Italy and Spain. PBMCs, B-cell-depleted T cells, or T cells provided the cDNA or gDNA that made up the material.

Trimming took off 5 bases at V and 4 bases at J, with 18 bases between the two ends. Germline values: CDR1 KGHSH, CDR2 LQKENI. This CDR3 spans 16 amino acids. In the source study's methods: The authors estimated nucleated cell counts from reference gene primer amplification. TCRdb keeps only in-frame clones here, not all; method: immunoSEQ multiplex PCR. From that table come the V and J calls and clone size; the DNA was used to work out D and trimming. The sample shows 200,000 to 250,000 clones, roughly four fifths of them seen only once. This clone was counted once. This rearrangement joins TRBV18 to TRBJ2-1, with D possibly being TRBD2 (5 bases). This receptor was identified in a young woman with acute or convalescent COVID-19. The sequencing sample was made of peripheral blood. The CDR3 nucleotides read TGTGCCAGCTCATCCCCGGGGAGCGCAAAATACAATGAGCAGTTCTTC. Translated: CASSSPGSAKYNEQFF.